The next 7 T cell receptor beta chains were all read from a single sample in a study of control samples from healthy donors and cancer patients. Sequenced by immunoSEQ multiplex PCR; TCRdb stores in-frame clones only, minus some. This table has more than 60,000 clones, 89% appearing once. The sequencing input was PBMCs. The receptors originated from a woman in her forties or fifties with colorectal cancer.

The gene calls are TRBV19 and TRBJ1-1; the match to TRBD1 covers 11 bases. Germline CDR1 LNHDA, CDR2 SQIVND (reference sequence). Trimming took 7 bases from V and 1 from J; bases not matched to a gene: 5. CDR3 length: 15 residues. As DNA, the CDR3 is TGTGCCAGTACAACGGACAGGGGGCGGAACACTGAAGCTTTCTTT. It encodes CASTTDRGRNTEAFF.

Comments on this clone: The same CDR3 also results from other DNA sequences found in this sample. The chain combines TRBV5-1 with TRBJ2-1, with TRBD2 matching over 9 bases. Germline-derived CDR1 and CDR2 are SGHRS and YFSETQ. The CDR3 runs 16 residues. The ends lost 0 bases at V and 4 bases at J; junction bases unmatched: 5. This CDR3 reads CASSLGAGGRYNEQFF. The CDR3 DNA follows: TGCGCCAGCAGCTTGGGGGCGGGGGGGCGATACAATGAGCAGTTCTTC.

This clone occurred a few times. The chain is built from TRBV19 and TRBJ1-6, with TRBD1 as a possible D gene (5 bases). V shed 4 bases and J shed 6 bases, with 13 bases lying between them. The CDR3 has 15 amino acids. Germline V gene lookup returns CDR1 LNHDA and CDR2 SQIVND (reference sequence). The CDR3 DNA follows: TGTGCCAGTAGTACCCCATCGGGGGGTAATTCACCCCTCCACTTT. Amino acid sequence: CASSTPSGGNSPLHF.

In regard to this clone: Other DNA sequences from this sample encode an identical CDR3 as well. The chain couples TRBV12-5 to TRBJ2-6; 7 nucleotides match TRBD2. This CDR3 comprises 15 residues. The V and J ends lost 7 bases and 2 bases, in that order; junction bases with no gene match: 5. CDR1 is LGHNT, CDR2 FRNRAP, per germline. CDR3 bases: TGTGCTAGTGCGGCGGGGGTGGCTGGGGCCAACGTCCTGACTTTC. Its translation is CASAAGVAGANVLTF.

The chain joins TRBV6-2 or TRBV6-3 to TRBJ2-1; D is tentatively TRBD1 or TRBD2 (5 bases each). The germline CDR1 and CDR2 sequences are MNHEY and SVGEGT. V was cut by 6 bases and J by 5 bases, with 14 bases left in between. The CDR3 length is 14 residues. The CDR3 is CASSPGSKNNEQFF. The CDR3 DNA reads TGTGCCAGCAGCCCAGGGAGTAAGAACAATGAGCAGTTCTTC.

V usage is TRBV4-3 and J usage is TRBJ2-1, with D perhaps matching TRBD2 (5 bases). V was trimmed by 0 bases and J by 1 base, leaving 10 bases between them. CDR1 is LGHNA, CDR2 YSLEER, per germline. The CDR3 is 16 amino acids. CDR3 DNA: TGCGCCAGCAGCCAAGAGGTCCGGGGTTCCTACAATGAGCAGTTCTTC. Its protein product is CASSQEVRGSYNEQFF.

The V gene is TRBV18, the J gene TRBJ2-7; unclear D gene. Germline loops: CDR1 KGHSH, CDR2 LQKENI. CDR3 length: 13 residues. The CDR3 loop is CASSPRISYEQYV. CDR3 DNA: TGTGCCAGCTCCCCACGGATCTCCTACGAGCAGTACGTC.